This T cell receptor beta chain stems from a study of T cell responses to AZD1222 COVID-19 vaccine. Data came from immunoSEQ multiplex PCR; TCRdb stores just in-frame clones and leaves some out. The sample holds 100,000 to 150,000 clones, around 89% seen once. Overall study results and limits: Researchers took repertoire samples only after the peak T cell response had come. Close to half of all spike-specific TCRs reportedly target regions of the variants that are unmutated.

With regard to this clone: As yet, its antigen is unknown.

This clonotype was obtained from an adult in good health. The sequenced sample was peripheral blood, obtained on day 0 of MenACWY control vaccination.

In nucleotides, the CDR3 is TGTGCCAGCAGCTCCGGGGAGGGGTGGTCACCCCTCCACTTT. Protein sequence: CASSSGEGWSPLHF. The chain is built from TRBV27 and TRBJ1-6, with D possibly TRBD1 on 5 matching bases. Deletions cut 6 bases from V and 10 bases from J, with 16 bases between. This CDR3 comprises 14 residues. In germline, CDR1 is MNHEY, CDR2 SMNVEV (reference sequence).